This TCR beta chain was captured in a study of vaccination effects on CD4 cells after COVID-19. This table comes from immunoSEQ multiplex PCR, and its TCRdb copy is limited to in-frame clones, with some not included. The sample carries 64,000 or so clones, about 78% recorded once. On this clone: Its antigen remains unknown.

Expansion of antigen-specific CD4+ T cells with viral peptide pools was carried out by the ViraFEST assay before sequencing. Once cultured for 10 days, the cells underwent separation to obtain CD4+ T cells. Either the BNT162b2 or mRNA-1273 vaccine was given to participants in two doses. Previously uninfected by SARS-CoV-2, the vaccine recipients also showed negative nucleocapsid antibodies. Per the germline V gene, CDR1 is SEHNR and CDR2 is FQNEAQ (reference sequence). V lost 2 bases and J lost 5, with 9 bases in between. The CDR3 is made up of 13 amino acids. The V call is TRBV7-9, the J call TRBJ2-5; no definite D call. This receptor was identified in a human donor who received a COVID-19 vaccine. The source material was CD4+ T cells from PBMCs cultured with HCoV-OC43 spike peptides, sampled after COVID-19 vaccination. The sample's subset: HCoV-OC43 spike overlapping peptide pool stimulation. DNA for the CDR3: TGTGCCAGCAGCTTACGGGTATGGGAGACCCAGTACTTC. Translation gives CASSLRVWETQYF.